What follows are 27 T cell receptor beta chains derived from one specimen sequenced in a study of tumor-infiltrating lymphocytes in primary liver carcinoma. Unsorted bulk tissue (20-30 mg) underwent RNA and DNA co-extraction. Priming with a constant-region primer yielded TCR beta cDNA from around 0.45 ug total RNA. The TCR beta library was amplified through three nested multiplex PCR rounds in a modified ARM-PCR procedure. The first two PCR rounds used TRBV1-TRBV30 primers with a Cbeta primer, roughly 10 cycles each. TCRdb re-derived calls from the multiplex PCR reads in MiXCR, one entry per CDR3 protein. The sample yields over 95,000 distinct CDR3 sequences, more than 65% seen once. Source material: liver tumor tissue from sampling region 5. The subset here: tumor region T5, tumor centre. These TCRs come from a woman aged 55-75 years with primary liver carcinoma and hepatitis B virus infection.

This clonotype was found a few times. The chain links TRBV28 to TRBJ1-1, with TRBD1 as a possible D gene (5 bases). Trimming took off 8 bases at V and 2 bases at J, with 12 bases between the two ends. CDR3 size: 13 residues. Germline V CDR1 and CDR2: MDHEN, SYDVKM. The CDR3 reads CASGATANTEAFF. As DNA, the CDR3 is TGTGCCAGCGGGGCTACAGCCAACACTGAAGCTTTCTTT.

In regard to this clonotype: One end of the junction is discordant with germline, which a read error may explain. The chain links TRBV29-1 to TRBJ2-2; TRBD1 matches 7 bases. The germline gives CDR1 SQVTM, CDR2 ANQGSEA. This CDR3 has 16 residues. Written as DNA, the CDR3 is TGCAGCGTGATCCATACCGGGACAGAGAACACTGGGGAGCTGTTTTTT. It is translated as CSVIHTGTENTGELFF.

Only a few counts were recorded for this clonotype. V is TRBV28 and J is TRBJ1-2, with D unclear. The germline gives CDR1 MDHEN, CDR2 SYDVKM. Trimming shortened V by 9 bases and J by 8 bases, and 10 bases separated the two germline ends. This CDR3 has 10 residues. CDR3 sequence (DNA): TGTGCCAGTTTCAGAGGCGGCTACACCTTC. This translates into CASFRGGYTF.

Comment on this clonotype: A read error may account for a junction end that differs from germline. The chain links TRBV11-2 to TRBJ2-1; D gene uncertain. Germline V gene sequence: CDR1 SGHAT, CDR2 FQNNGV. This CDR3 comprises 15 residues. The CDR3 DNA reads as TGTGCCAGCAGCTTGGATGGTAGCTCCTTCAATGAACAGATCTTC. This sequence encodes CASSLDGSSFNEQIF.

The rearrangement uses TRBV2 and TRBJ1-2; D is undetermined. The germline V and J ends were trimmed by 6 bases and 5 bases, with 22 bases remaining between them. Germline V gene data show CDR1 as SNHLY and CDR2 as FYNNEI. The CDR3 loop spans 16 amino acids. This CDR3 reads CASSAVDGWAGYGYTF. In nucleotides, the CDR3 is TGTGCCAGCAGCGCGGTCGACGGGTGGGCAGGATATGGCTACACCTTC.

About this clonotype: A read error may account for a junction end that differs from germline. The CDR3 bases are TGTGTCAGCATCAAGGCTAGCGGGAGGTCGTACAAGCAGTACTTC. As protein: CVSIKASGRSYKQYF. This rearrangement joins TRBV6-2 or TRBV6-3 to TRBJ2-7; 11 bases align to TRBD2. CDR3 length: 15 residues. Germline V gene data show CDR1 as MNHEY and CDR2 as SVGEGT.

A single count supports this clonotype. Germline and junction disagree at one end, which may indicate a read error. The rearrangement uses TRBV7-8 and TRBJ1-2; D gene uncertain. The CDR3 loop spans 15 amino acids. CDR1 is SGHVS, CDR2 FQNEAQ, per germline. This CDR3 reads CASSLDQLGHYGYTF. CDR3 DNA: TGTGCCAGCAGCTTAGACCAACTGGGTCACTATGGTTACACCTTC.

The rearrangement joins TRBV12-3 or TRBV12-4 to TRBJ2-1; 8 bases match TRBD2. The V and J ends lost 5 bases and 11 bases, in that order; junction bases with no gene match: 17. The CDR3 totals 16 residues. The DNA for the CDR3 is TGTGCCAGCAGTCAAACCACGACTAGCGTGATTCGCCAGCAGTTCTTC. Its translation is CASSQTTTSVIRQQFF.

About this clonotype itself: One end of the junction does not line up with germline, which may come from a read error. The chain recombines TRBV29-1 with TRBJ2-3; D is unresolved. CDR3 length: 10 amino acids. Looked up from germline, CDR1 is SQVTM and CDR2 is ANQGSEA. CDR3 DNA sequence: TGCAGCTCCTATACAGATGCGCAGTATTTT. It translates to CSSYTDAQYF.

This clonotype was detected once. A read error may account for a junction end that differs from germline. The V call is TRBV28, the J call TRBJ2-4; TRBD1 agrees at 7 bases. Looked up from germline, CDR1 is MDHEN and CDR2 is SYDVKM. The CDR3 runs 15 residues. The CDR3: CASSSHGTAKIIQYF. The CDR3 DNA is TGTGCCAGCAGTTCCCACGGGACAGCCAAAATCATTCAGTACTTC.

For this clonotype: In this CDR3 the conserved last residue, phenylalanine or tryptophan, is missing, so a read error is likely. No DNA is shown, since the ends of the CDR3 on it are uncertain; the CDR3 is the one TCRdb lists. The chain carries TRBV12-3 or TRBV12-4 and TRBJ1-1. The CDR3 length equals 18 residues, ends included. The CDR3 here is CASSLSGRALRGNTETFY.

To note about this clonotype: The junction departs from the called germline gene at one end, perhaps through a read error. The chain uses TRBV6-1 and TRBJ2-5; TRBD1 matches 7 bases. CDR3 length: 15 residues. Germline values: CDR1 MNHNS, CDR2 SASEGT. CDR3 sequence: CASTHLYEGAVTQYF. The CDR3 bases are TGCGCCAGCACCCACCTGTACGAGGGGGCGGTGACCCAGTACTTC.

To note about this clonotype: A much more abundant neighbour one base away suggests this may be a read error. The CDR3 sequence: CASSSPYLLAGDTDTQNF. As DNA, the CDR3 is TGTGCCAGCAGCTCGCCCTACCTCCTAGCGGGAGACACAGATACGCAGAATTTT. V is TRBV5-6 and J is TRBJ2-3, with 10 bases lining up with TRBD2. Per germline, CDR1 SGHDT and CDR2 YYEEEE. The length of the CDR3 is 18 residues. The full variable domain, with the rest looked up from reference TRBV5-6 and TRBJ2-3, is DAGVTQSPTHLIKTRGQQVTLRCSPKSGHDTVSWYQQALGQGPQFIFQYYEEEERQRGNFPDRFSGHQFPNYSSELNVNALLLGDSALYLCASSSPYLLAGDTDTQNFGPGTRLTVL.

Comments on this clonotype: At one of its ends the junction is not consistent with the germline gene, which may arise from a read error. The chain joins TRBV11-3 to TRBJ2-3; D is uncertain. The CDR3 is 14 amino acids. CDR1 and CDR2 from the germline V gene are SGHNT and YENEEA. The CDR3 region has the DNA TGTGCCTGCAGCCATCAAACAGGCACAGATACGCAGTATTTT. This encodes CACSHQTGTDTQYF.

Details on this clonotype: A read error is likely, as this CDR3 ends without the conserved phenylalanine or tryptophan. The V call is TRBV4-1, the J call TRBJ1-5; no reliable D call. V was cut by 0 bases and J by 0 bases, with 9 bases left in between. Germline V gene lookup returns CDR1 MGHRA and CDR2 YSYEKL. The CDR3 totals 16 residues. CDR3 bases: TGCGCCAGCAGCCAAGAGCAGGAAAGTAGCAATCAGCCCCAGCATTCT. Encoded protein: CASSQEQESSNQPQHS.

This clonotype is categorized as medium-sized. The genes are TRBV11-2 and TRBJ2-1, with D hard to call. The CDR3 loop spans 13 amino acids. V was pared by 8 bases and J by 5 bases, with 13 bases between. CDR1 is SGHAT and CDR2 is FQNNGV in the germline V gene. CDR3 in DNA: TGTGCCAGCGCCCGCCAACGAAACAATGAGCAGTTCTTC. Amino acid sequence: CASARQRNNEQFF.

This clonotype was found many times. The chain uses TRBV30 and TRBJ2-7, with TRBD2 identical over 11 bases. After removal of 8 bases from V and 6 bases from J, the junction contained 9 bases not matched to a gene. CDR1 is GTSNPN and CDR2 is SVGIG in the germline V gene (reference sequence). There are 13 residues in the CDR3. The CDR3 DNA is TGTGCCCTCAAAGAGACTAGCGGGATCGAGCAGTACTTC. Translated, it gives CALKETSGIEQYF.

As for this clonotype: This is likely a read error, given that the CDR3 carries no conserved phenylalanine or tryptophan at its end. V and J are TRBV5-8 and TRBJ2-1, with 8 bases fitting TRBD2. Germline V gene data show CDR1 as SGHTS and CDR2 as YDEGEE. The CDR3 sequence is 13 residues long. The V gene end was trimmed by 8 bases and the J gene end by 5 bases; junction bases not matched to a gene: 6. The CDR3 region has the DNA TGTGCCAGAGGGTCACTAGCGGACAATGAGCAGTTCCTC. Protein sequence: CARGSLADNEQFL.

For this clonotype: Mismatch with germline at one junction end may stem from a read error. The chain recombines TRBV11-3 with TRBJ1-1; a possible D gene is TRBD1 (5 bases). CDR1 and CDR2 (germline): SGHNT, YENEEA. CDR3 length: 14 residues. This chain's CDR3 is CASIRGGVETDAFF. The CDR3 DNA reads TGTGCCAGCATCCGGGGGGGGGTAGAGACTGATGCTTTCTTC.

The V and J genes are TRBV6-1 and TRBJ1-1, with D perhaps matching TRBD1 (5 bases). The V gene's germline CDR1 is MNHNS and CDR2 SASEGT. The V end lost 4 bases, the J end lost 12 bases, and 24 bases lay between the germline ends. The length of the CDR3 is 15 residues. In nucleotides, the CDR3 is TGTGCCAGCAGTGCCCCCGAGGGACTCCGCGATGGGACTTTCTTT. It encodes CASSAPEGLRDGTFF.

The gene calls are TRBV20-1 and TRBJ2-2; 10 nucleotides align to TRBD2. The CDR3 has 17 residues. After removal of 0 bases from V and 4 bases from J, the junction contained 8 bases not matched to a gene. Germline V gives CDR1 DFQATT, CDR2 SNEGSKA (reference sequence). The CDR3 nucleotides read TGCAGTGCTAGAGATCCCCGGACTAGCGGAGGCACCGGGGAGCTGTTTTTT. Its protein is CSARDPRTSGGTGELFF.

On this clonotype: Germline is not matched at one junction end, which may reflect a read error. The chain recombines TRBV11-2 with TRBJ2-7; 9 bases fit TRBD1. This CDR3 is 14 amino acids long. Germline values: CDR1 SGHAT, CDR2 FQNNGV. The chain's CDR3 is CASSRTGEGYEKYF. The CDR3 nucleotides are TGTGCCAGCAGTCGGACAGGGGAGGGCTACGAGAAGTACTTC.

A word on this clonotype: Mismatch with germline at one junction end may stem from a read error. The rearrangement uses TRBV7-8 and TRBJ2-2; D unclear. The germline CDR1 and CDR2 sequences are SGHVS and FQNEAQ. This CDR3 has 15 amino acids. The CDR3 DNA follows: TGTGCCAGCAGCTTAGGGGTGGGATACGCCGGAGAGCTGGTTTTT. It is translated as CASSLGVGYAGELVF.

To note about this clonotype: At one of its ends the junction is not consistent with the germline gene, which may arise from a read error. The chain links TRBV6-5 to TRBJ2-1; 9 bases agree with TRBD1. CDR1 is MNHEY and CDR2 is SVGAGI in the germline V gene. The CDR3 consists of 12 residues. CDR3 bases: TGTGCCAGCGGGGACAGGGAGAATGAGCAGTTTTTC. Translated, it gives CASGDRENEQFF.

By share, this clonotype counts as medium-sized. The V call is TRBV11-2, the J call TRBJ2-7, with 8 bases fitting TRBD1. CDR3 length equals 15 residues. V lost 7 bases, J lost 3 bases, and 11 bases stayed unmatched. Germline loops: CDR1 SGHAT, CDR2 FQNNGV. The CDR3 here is CASTFGQGLFYEQYF. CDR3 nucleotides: TGTGCCAGCACCTTCGGACAGGGATTATTCTACGAGCAGTACTTC.

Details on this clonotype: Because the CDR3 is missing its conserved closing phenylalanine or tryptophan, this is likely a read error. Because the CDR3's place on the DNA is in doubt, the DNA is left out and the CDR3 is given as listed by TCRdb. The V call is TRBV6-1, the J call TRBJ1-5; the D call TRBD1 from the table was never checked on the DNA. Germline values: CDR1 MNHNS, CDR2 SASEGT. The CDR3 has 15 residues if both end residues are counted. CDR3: CASSEETGGNQPQHS.

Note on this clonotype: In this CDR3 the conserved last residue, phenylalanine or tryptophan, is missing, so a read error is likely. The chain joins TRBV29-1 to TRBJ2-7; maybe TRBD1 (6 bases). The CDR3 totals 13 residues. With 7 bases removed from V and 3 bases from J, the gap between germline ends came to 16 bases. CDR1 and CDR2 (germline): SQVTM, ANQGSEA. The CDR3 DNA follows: TGCAGCGCTAAGACAGGAAGAAACTACGAGCAGTACATC. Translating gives CSAKTGRNYEQYI.